These T cell receptor beta chains were read from a single sample in a study of blood T cell repertoires in COVID-19. Profiled with immunoSEQ multiplex PCR; TCRdb holds only in-frame clones, not every one. The data show tens of thousands of clones, 85% to 90% seen once. Sequencing used peripheral blood. Receptor source: an older man with acute or convalescent COVID-19. Each CDR3 is given with its conserved first and last residue. Each record gives: clone size, D gene, J gene, V gene, CDR3 DNA, CDR3 protein. The D gene is left open where the match is weak. The size of a clone is reported for some rows only, either as once, few or many, or as a class for expanded clones.

clone size: -; D gene: TRBD1; J gene: TRBJ2-2; V gene: TRBV24-1; CDR3 DNA: TGTGCCACCAGTGACCCGGACAGGGGGCTTAGAACCGGGGAGCTGTTTTTT; CDR3 protein: CATSDPDRGLRTGELFF
clone size: -; D gene: -; J gene: TRBJ2-3; V gene: TRBV11-3; CDR3 DNA: TGTGCCAGCAGCCTCGGGGGAGGGGGGCCTAGCACAGATACGCAGTATTTT; CDR3 protein: CASSLGGGGPSTDTQYF
clone size: -; D gene: TRBD1; J gene: TRBJ1-2; V gene: TRBV7-9; CDR3 DNA: TGTGCCAGCAGGCAAGCGGACAGGGAAGGAGGTGGCTACACCTTC; CDR3 protein: CASRQADREGGGYTF
clone size: -; D gene: -; J gene: TRBJ2-2; V gene: TRBV27; CDR3 DNA: TGTGCCGTACGTCCAGGGGCTCAAGTCACCGGGGAGCTGTTTTTT; CDR3 protein: CAVRPGAQVTGELFF
clone size: -; D gene: TRBD1; J gene: TRBJ1-3; V gene: TRBV5-1; CDR3 DNA: TGCGCCAGCAGCTCCGGGACAGGGTCTGGAAACACCATATATTTT; CDR3 protein: CASSSGTGSGNTIYF
clone size: -; D gene: -; J gene: TRBJ1-2; V gene: TRBV7-3; CDR3 DNA: TGTGCCAGCAGCCCGACAGTCGTATCCCCCTCTGGCTACACCTTC; CDR3 protein: CASSPTVVSPSGYTF
clone size: -; D gene: TRBD2; J gene: TRBJ2-7; V gene: TRBV6-6; CDR3 DNA: TGTGCCAGCAGTTACTTTGTAGCGGGGGCCTACGAGCAGTACTTC; CDR3 protein: CASSYFVAGAYEQYF
clone size: -; D gene: TRBD1; J gene: TRBJ2-1; V gene: TRBV27; CDR3 DNA: TGTGCCAGCAGTCAGCTTGCCGGGACAGGTGAGCAGTTCTTC; CDR3 protein: CASSQLAGTGEQFF
clone size: -; D gene: -; J gene: TRBJ2-7; V gene: TRBV6-6; CDR3 DNA: TGTGCCAGCAGTTATGACTCTTACGAGCAGTACTTC; CDR3 protein: CASSYDSYEQYF
clone size: -; D gene: -; J gene: TRBJ2-7; V gene: TRBV7-9; CDR3 DNA: TGTGCCAGCAGCTTATTTCCACGGGAGCAGTACTTC; CDR3 protein: CASSLFPREQYF
clone size: -; D gene: -; J gene: TRBJ2-1; V gene: TRBV7-2; CDR3 DNA: TGTGCCAGCAGCAAAGGGGTGTCCTCCTACAATGAGCAGTTCTTC; CDR3 protein: CASSKGVSSYNEQFF
clone size: -; D gene: -; J gene: TRBJ1-5; V gene: TRBV7-2; CDR3 DNA: TGTGCCAGCAGCTATACAGGGTTTAGCAATCAGCCCCAGCATTTT; CDR3 protein: CASSYTGFSNQPQHF
clone size: -; D gene: TRBD1; J gene: TRBJ1-1; V gene: TRBV7-2; CDR3 DNA: TGTGCCAGCGGCGGGACAGGAGAAGCTTTCTTT; CDR3 protein: CASGGTGEAFF
clone size: once; D gene: TRBD1; J gene: TRBJ1-6; V gene: TRBV11-2; CDR3 DNA: TGTGCCAGCAGCTCTGAGGACAGGGATTATTCACCCCTCCACTTT; CDR3 protein: CASSSEDRDYSPLHF
clone size: -; D gene: TRBD2; J gene: TRBJ2-2; V gene: TRBV7-7; CDR3 DNA: TGTGCTAGCAGCCCACGACTAGCGGGGGGGACCGGGGAGCTGTTTTTT; CDR3 protein: CASSPRLAGGTGELFF
clone size: -; D gene: -; J gene: TRBJ2-5; V gene: TRBV14; CDR3 DNA: TGTGCCAGCAGCCGGGGGGGGGCCCCGATGGAGACCCAGTACTTC; CDR3 protein: CASSRGGAPMETQYF
clone size: -; D gene: -; J gene: TRBJ2-1; V gene: TRBV7-9; CDR3 DNA: TGTGCCAGCAGCTTATCGACAGGTGGCCAGTTCTTC; CDR3 protein: CASSLSTGGQFF
clone size: -; D gene: TRBD1; J gene: TRBJ2-2; V gene: TRBV29-1; CDR3 DNA: TGCAGCGCCGAGGGACAGGGGGTCGGCACCGGGGAGCTGTTTTTT; CDR3 protein: CSAEGQGVGTGELFF
clone size: -; D gene: -; J gene: TRBJ2-1; V gene: TRBV29-1; CDR3 DNA: TGCAGCGTTGAGCAGGCGAGCTACAATGAGCAGTTCTTC; CDR3 protein: CSVEQASYNEQFF
clone size: once; D gene: -; J gene: TRBJ1-5; V gene: TRBV24-1; CDR3 DNA: TGTGCCACCAGTGATTCCCCGAGGGGGGGTGTCAATCAGCCCCAGCATTTT; CDR3 protein: CATSDSPRGGVNQPQHF
clone size: -; D gene: -; J gene: TRBJ1-1; V gene: TRBV24-1; CDR3 DNA: TGTGCCACCAGTAATCAGGGTTACACTGAAGCTTTCTTT; CDR3 protein: CATSNQGYTEAFF
clone size: -; D gene: TRBD1; J gene: TRBJ2-2; V gene: TRBV9; CDR3 DNA: TGTGCCAGCAGCGCGCCGGGACAGGGGGCCTTAGTAGTCACCGGGGAGCTGTTTTTT; CDR3 protein: CASSAPGQGALVVTGELFF
clone size: -; D gene: -; J gene: TRBJ2-7; V gene: TRBV24-1; CDR3 DNA: TGTGCCACCAGTGCCCAGGGGTACGAGCAGTACTTC; CDR3 protein: CATSAQGYEQYF
clone size: -; D gene: TRBD2; J gene: TRBJ2-1; V gene: TRBV5-1; CDR3 DNA: TGCGCCAGCAGACTAGCGGGAGGGTTTTGGGTTGGTGAGCAGTTCTTC; CDR3 protein: CASRLAGGFWVGEQFF
clone size: -; D gene: TRBD1; J gene: TRBJ2-3; V gene: TRBV24-1; CDR3 DNA: TGTGCCACCAGTGACACCCGACAGGGGGGGAACATAAATACGCAGTATTTT; CDR3 protein: CATSDTRQGGNINTQYF
clone size: -; D gene: TRBD1; J gene: TRBJ2-2; V gene: TRBV9; CDR3 DNA: TGTGCCAGCAGCCCACCCACCGGGACAGGGAGGACCGGGGAGCTGTTTTTT; CDR3 protein: CASSPPTGTGRTGELFF
clone size: -; D gene: -; J gene: TRBJ1-6; V gene: TRBV7-9; CDR3 DNA: TGTGCCAGCAGCTTAGGAACTAATAATTCACCCCTCCACTTT; CDR3 protein: CASSLGTNNSPLHF
clone size: -; D gene: TRBD2; J gene: TRBJ2-3; V gene: TRBV6-2/TRBV6-3; CDR3 DNA: TGTGCCAGCAGTGATAGCGGGAGAGGGACCAGTACGCAGTATTTT; CDR3 protein: CASSDSGRGTSTQYF
clone size: medium-sized; D gene: TRBD1; J gene: TRBJ2-5; V gene: TRBV24-1; CDR3 DNA: TGTGCCACCAGTGATTCGGGACAGGCAGTTTGGGGGACCCAGTACTTC; CDR3 protein: CATSDSGQAVWGTQYF
clone size: -; D gene: -; J gene: TRBJ1-3; V gene: TRBV4-1; CDR3 DNA: TGCGCCAGCAGCCAGACACCTACCTCTGGAAACACCATATATTTT; CDR3 protein: CASSQTPTSGNTIYF
clone size: -; D gene: -; J gene: TRBJ2-1; V gene: TRBV2; CDR3 DNA: TGTGCCAGCAGGAGGACTAAAAACAATGAGCAGTTCTTC; CDR3 protein: CASRRTKNNEQFF
clone size: -; D gene: TRBD1; J gene: TRBJ2-5; V gene: TRBV27; CDR3 DNA: TGTGCCAGCAGTTCCCGACAGGGGGCGCCTGAAGAGACCCAGTACTTC; CDR3 protein: CASSSRQGAPEETQYF
clone size: -; D gene: -; J gene: TRBJ2-7; V gene: TRBV6-5; CDR3 DNA: TGTGCCAGCAGATCCACTAGCTACGAGCAGTACTTC; CDR3 protein: CASRSTSYEQYF
clone size: few; D gene: -; J gene: TRBJ2-2; V gene: TRBV27; CDR3 DNA: TGTGCCAGCAGAAACAGGGTAGAAGCGGACACCGGGGAGCTGTTTTTT; CDR3 protein: CASRNRVEADTGELFF
clone size: -; D gene: TRBD1; J gene: TRBJ1-3; V gene: TRBV6-5; CDR3 DNA: TGTGCCAGCAGTCGGGACAGGGCGGAAGGAAACACCATATATTTT; CDR3 protein: CASSRDRAEGNTIYF
clone size: -; D gene: -; J gene: TRBJ1-4; V gene: TRBV18; CDR3 DNA: TGTGCCAGCTCAGAACGGTTTAATGAAAAACTGTTTTTT; CDR3 protein: CASSERFNEKLFF
clone size: few; D gene: -; J gene: TRBJ1-1; V gene: TRBV20-1; CDR3 DNA: TGCAGTGCTCCGAGACATGAAGCTTTCTTT; CDR3 protein: CSAPRHEAFF
clone size: -; D gene: -; J gene: TRBJ2-2; V gene: TRBV21-1; CDR3 DNA: TGTGCCAGCAGCAAAGGCCGTCAGGGCGTCGGGGAGCTGTTTTTT; CDR3 protein: CASSKGRQGVGELFF
clone size: few; D gene: TRBD1; J gene: TRBJ1-2; V gene: TRBV5-6; CDR3 DNA: TGTGCCAGCAGCTTGGAGGGGACAGGTCGTGCGGCGGGCTATGGCTACACCTTC; CDR3 protein: CASSLEGTGRAAGYGYTF
clone size: -; D gene: -; J gene: TRBJ1-5; V gene: TRBV6-5; CDR3 DNA: TGTGCCAGCGGGAAGGCGGGTCAGCCCCAGCATTTT; CDR3 protein: CASGKAGQPQHF
clone size: -; D gene: -; J gene: TRBJ2-3; V gene: TRBV6-6; CDR3 DNA: TGTGCCAGCAGTTACATGGCACCTAGCACAGATACGCAGTATTTT; CDR3 protein: CASSYMAPSTDTQYF
clone size: once; D gene: -; J gene: TRBJ2-1; V gene: TRBV4-3; CDR3 DNA: TGCGCCAGCAGCCAAGGTCCAGGGTACAATGAGCAGTTCTTC; CDR3 protein: CASSQGPGYNEQFF
clone size: -; D gene: TRBD1; J gene: TRBJ1-4; V gene: TRBV5-4; CDR3 DNA: TGTGCCAGCAGCTTGACAGGGGGGGATGAAAAACTGTTTTTT; CDR3 protein: CASSLTGGDEKLFF
clone size: -; D gene: -; J gene: TRBJ2-1; V gene: TRBV2; CDR3 DNA: TGTGCCAGCAGCACTGGACTTACCTTGCAGTTCTTC; CDR3 protein: CASSTGLTLQFF
clone size: -; D gene: TRBD1; J gene: TRBJ1-4; V gene: TRBV2; CDR3 DNA: TGTGCCAGCCACGGGACAGTGAATGAAAAACTGTTTTTT; CDR3 protein: CASHGTVNEKLFF
clone size: -; D gene: -; J gene: TRBJ1-2; V gene: TRBV6-4; CDR3 DNA: TGTGCCAGCAGTGACGGAGGGGTGGGGAACTATGGCTACACCTTC; CDR3 protein: CASSDGGVGNYGYTF
clone size: -; D gene: -; J gene: TRBJ2-3; V gene: TRBV29-1; CDR3 DNA: TGCAGCATCCGGGGCACAGATACGCAGTATTTT; CDR3 protein: CSIRGTDTQYF
clone size: -; D gene: -; J gene: TRBJ2-2; V gene: TRBV6-5; CDR3 DNA: TGTGCCAGCAGTTACGGGACAGGGGAGCTGTTTTTT; CDR3 protein: CASSYGTGELFF
clone size: -; D gene: TRBD1; J gene: TRBJ1-1; V gene: TRBV5-5; CDR3 DNA: TGTGCCAGCAGCTTGGCGGGACAGAGATACACTGAAGCTTTCTTT; CDR3 protein: CASSLAGQRYTEAFF
clone size: -; D gene: -; J gene: TRBJ1-5; V gene: TRBV6-2/TRBV6-3; CDR3 DNA: TGTGCCAGCAGTTACATTACAGATAATCAGCCCCAGCATTTT; CDR3 protein: CASSYITDNQPQHF
clone size: -; D gene: TRBD2; J gene: TRBJ2-4; V gene: TRBV27; CDR3 DNA: TGTGCCAGCACCCCGGGGGGGGCTCTAGCCAAAAACATTCAGTACTTC; CDR3 protein: CASTPGGALAKNIQYF
clone size: -; D gene: TRBD1; J gene: TRBJ2-7; V gene: TRBV6-5; CDR3 DNA: TGTGCCAGTCTAGAGCTACAGGGGTTCTACGAGCAGTACTTC; CDR3 protein: CASLELQGFYEQYF
clone size: -; D gene: TRBD2; J gene: TRBJ2-3; V gene: TRBV6-5; CDR3 DNA: TGTGCCAGCAGTTACGGCGGGAGGTCAGATACGCAGTATTTT; CDR3 protein: CASSYGGRSDTQYF
clone size: once; D gene: -; J gene: TRBJ2-1; V gene: TRBV6-2/TRBV6-3; CDR3 DNA: TGTGCCAGCAGTTACTCCCCGGGACAAGATTTCTACAATGAGCAGTTCTTC; CDR3 protein: CASSYSPGQDFYNEQFF
clone size: -; D gene: TRBD2; J gene: TRBJ2-1; V gene: TRBV6-5; CDR3 DNA: TGTGCCAGCAGGCAACTAGCGGAGACCTACAATGAGCAGTTCTTC; CDR3 protein: CASRQLAETYNEQFF